The 24 T cell receptor beta chains listed next were all sequenced from one sample in a study of blood T cell repertoires in COVID-19. The method was immunoSEQ multiplex PCR; TCRdb's version includes in-frame clones alone and lacks a portion of them. Among hundreds of thousands of clones, 88% were seen once, and the ten largest hold roughly an eighth. Sequencing was done on a sample of peripheral blood. These receptors were obtained from a woman in her forties or fifties with COVID-19, enrolled during active disease.

The chain has TRBV6-5 and TRBJ2-1; 9 bases are shared with TRBD1. V trimming: 6 bases; J trimming: 7 bases; junction bases outside the gene matches: 4. Germline V gene sequence: CDR1 MNHEY, CDR2 SVGAGI. The CDR3 extends over 13 amino acids. In DNA, the CDR3 is TGTGCCAGCAGGAGGACAGGGGTGAATGAGCAGTTCTTC. This encodes CASRRTGVNEQFF.

The chain joins TRBV3-1 (or the pseudogene TRBV3-2) to TRBJ2-7, with a weak D call TRBD2 (5 bases). V shed 2 bases and J shed 0 bases, with 11 bases lying between them. CDR1 and CDR2 from the germline V gene are LGHDT and YNNKEL (reference sequence). The CDR3 runs 15 residues. CDR3 sequence: CASSQLQGSSYEQYF. CDR3 nucleotides: TGTGCCAGCAGCCAATTACAAGGGAGCTCCTACGAGCAGTACTTC.

The chain combines TRBV12-3 or TRBV12-4 with TRBJ2-1; D possibly corresponds to TRBD1 (5 bases). V was clipped by 4 bases and J by 8 bases, with 12 bases between them. CDR3 length: 13 residues. The CDR3 region has the DNA TGTGCCAGCAGTTCCACGACAGTCGATGAGCAGTTCTTC. Translated, it gives CASSSTTVDEQFF.

CDR3 region: CASSRDSYTEAFF. Written as DNA, the CDR3 is TGCGCCAGCAGCCGGGACAGTTACACTGAAGCTTTCTTT. V gene TRBV10-1 combines with J gene TRBJ1-1; 7 positions agree with TRBD1. With 6 bases clipped from V and 3 bases from J, the junction kept 4 bases outside the gene matches. Germline loops: CDR1 WNHNN, CDR2 SYGVQD (reference sequence). This CDR3 is 13 amino acids long.

The chain has TRBV14 and TRBJ2-1, with D maybe TRBD1 (6 bases). The CDR3 consists of 16 residues. Between the trimmed V and J ends, which lost 4 bases and 0 bases, there was a span of 13 bases. Germline V lookup: CDR1 SGHDN, CDR2 FVKESK. The CDR3: CASSPPDRSSYNEQFF. CDR3 nucleotide sequence: TGTGCCAGCAGCCCCCCAGACAGGAGCTCCTACAATGAGCAGTTCTTC.

A few counts support this clone. The chain combines TRBV19 with TRBJ1-6; D not resolved. With 3 bases removed from V and 10 bases from J, the gap between germline ends came to 16 bases. Looked up from germline, CDR1 is LNHDA and CDR2 is SQIVND (reference sequence). This CDR3 is 15 amino acids long. CDR3 sequence (DNA): TGTGCCAGTAGTATTCCAGGAGGTATAGGCTCACCCCTCCACTTT. It is translated as CASSIPGGIGSPLHF.

The chain has TRBV6-1 and TRBJ1-3; TRBD1 is a possible D gene (5 bases). The V and J ends lost 4 bases and 0 bases respectively, with 13 bases between them. From germline, CDR1 is MNHNS and CDR2 SASEGT. There are 16 residues in the CDR3. The CDR3 sequence: CASSGRQLDSGNTIYF. The CDR3 region has the DNA TGTGCCAGCAGTGGGCGACAGTTAGACTCTGGAAACACCATATATTTT.

The V and J genes are TRBV6-5 and TRBJ2-1, with a possible D match to TRBD2 (6 bases). Trimming stripped 7 bases from V and 7 bases from J, with 17 bases between. CDR3 length: 14 residues. CDR1 is MNHEY and CDR2 is SVGAGI in the germline V gene. The CDR3 sequence is CASKPGESWNEQFF. The CDR3 DNA follows: TGTGCCAGCAAACCGGGGGAGTCTTGGAATGAGCAGTTCTTC.

This clone was recorded only once. The chain combines TRBV19 with TRBJ1-4; D not resolved. Germline loops: CDR1 LNHDA, CDR2 SQIVND (reference sequence). Deletions cut 6 bases from V and 6 bases from J, with 14 bases between. This CDR3 has 14 residues. The CDR3 DNA reads as TGTGCCAGTAGAGACCCGGGGTGGGATGAAAAACTGTTTTTT. Amino acid sequence: CASRDPGWDEKLFF.

The V gene is TRBV21-1, the J gene TRBJ1-2; TRBD1, the table's D call, was not compared with the DNA. TRBV21-1 is classified as a pseudogene. The CDR3 is 15 residues long. CDR3 residues: CASNTPQGPVYGYTF. In DNA form, the CDR3 reads TGTGCCAGCAATACCCCTCAGGGCCCCGTCTATGGCTACACCTTC.

The rearrangement links TRBV5-1 to TRBJ2-7, with 8 bases lining up with TRBD1. The CDR3 has 13 residues. Germline assignment: CDR1 SGHRS and CDR2 YFSETQ. V was clipped by 3 bases and J by 5 bases; unmatched bases: 4. CDR3 residues: CASSSQGANEQYF. The CDR3 bases are TGCGCCAGCAGCTCCCAGGGGGCAAACGAGCAGTACTTC.

The genes are TRBV5-6 and TRBJ2-7; possibly TRBD1 for D (6 bases). Trimming took 5 bases from V and 5 from J, leaving 11 bases between them. CDR1 is SGHDT, CDR2 YYEEEE, per germline. CDR3 length: 12 amino acids. The CDR3 DNA reads as TGTGCCAGCAGATCGTCAGGGGACGAGCAGTACTTC. This gives the protein CASRSSGDEQYF.

The chain has TRBV21-1 and TRBJ2-7; TRBD1, as called in the table, went unchecked against the DNA. TRBV21-1 is described as a pseudogene. The CDR3 is 16 residues long. CDR3 DNA: TGTGCCAGCAGCAAAGACGGAAGACAGCCTACCTACGAGCAGTACTTC. It translates to CASSKDGRQPTYEQYF.

V is TRBV7-3 and J is TRBJ2-3; tentatively, D is TRBD2 (7 bases). The length of the CDR3 is 16 residues. Germline V gene data show CDR1 as SGHTA and CDR2 as FQGTGA. V shed 5 bases and J shed 4 bases, with 19 bases lying between them. The DNA of the CDR3 is TGTGCCAGCAGCCCTCCTGGGGGGGGGCCGCCAGATACGCAGTATTTT. Residues: CASSPPGGGPPDTQYF.

This chain joins TRBV10-3 and TRBJ1-2; D ambiguous. The germline gives CDR1 ENHRY, CDR2 SYGVKD. This CDR3 is built from 16 residues. Trimming pared 3 bases from V and 0 bases from J, leaving 14 bases between. CDR3 in DNA: TGTGCCATCAGTGACCTTACAACTGACTCTAACTATGGCTACACCTTC. Its translation: CAISDLTTDSNYGYTF.

V is TRBV5-4 and J is TRBJ2-7; tentative D call: TRBD1 (5 bases). The CDR3 length is 13 residues. The V end was cut by 4 bases, the J end by 5 bases, with 13 bases between. Germline V gene lookup returns CDR1 SGHNT and CDR2 YYREEE (reference sequence). CDR3 sequence (DNA): TGTGCCAGCAGCCCCAGGGTTATCGACGAGCAGTACTTC. This codes for CASSPRVIDEQYF.

V gene TRBV10-1 combines with J gene TRBJ2-1, with D possibly matching TRBD2 (6 bases). This CDR3 comprises 17 residues. Germline V gives CDR1 WNHNN, CDR2 SYGVQD (reference sequence). Trimming took 6 bases from V and 9 from J, leaving 27 bases between them. Here the CDR3 reads CASSTTSLASSRGEQFF. The CDR3 coding sequence is TGCGCCAGCAGCACGACCTCACTAGCCTCGTCCCGGGGTGAGCAGTTCTTC.

The chain carries TRBV27 and TRBJ2-1; a possible D gene is TRBD2 (7 bases). CDR1 and CDR2 (germline): MNHEY, SMNVEV (reference sequence). V lost 7 bases, J lost 0 bases, and 13 bases lay in between. The CDR3 contains 15 residues. This chain's CDR3 is CASTKGGSSYNEQFF. The CDR3 coding sequence is TGTGCCAGCACCAAGGGGGGGAGCTCCTACAATGAGCAGTTCTTC.

This clone was seen a handful of times. The rearrangement uses TRBV6-1 and TRBJ1-2, with D unresolved. Germline loops: CDR1 MNHNS, CDR2 SASEGT. The V end was cut by 0 bases, the J end by 2 bases, with 10 bases between. The CDR3 runs to 15 residues. The CDR3 region has the DNA TGTGCCAGCAGTGAAGCCGGGGAGGCGAACTATGGCTACACCTTC. This gives the protein CASSEAGEANYGYTF.

The CDR3 DNA sequence: TGCGCCAGCAGCCAGAGACAGGTCACCGGGGAGCTGTTTTTT. This gives the protein CASSQRQVTGELFF. V usage is TRBV4-1 and J usage is TRBJ2-2, with TRBD1 as a possible D gene (6 bases). From germline, CDR1 is MGHRA and CDR2 YSYEKL. With 3 bases removed from V and 4 bases from J, the gap between germline ends came to 9 bases. The CDR3 totals 14 residues.

This clone has a handful of counts. This sequence joins TRBV29-1 and TRBJ1-2, with no clear D. Trimming left V 3 bases short and J 6 bases short, with 11 bases between. Germline CDR1 reads SQVTM; CDR2 reads ANQGSEA. The CDR3 covers 12 residues. For the CDR3, the DNA is TGCAGCGTTGACAGGCTGGAAGATGGCTACACCTTC. Translated, it gives CSVDRLEDGYTF.

This clone showed up just once. The CDR3 region has the DNA TGTGCCAGCAGTTCACCGGGACAGGCGGAGACCCAGTACTTC. It specifies CASSSPGQAETQYF. The rearrangement joins TRBV6-6 to TRBJ2-5; 8 bases align to TRBD1. Germline CDR1 reads MNHNY; CDR2 reads SVGAGI (reference sequence). This CDR3 region has 14 residues. With V trimmed by 4 bases and J by 5 bases, 6 bases remained unmatched.

The CDR3 protein is CASSLGLVGNQPQHF. In DNA, the CDR3 is TGCGCCAGCAGCTTGGGACTCGTAGGTAATCAGCCCCAGCATTTT. The V and J genes are TRBV5-1 and TRBJ1-5, with D unresolved. The CDR3 runs to 15 residues. The ends were cut back, 0 bases at V and 4 bases at J, with 11 bases in the middle. Germline V gives CDR1 SGHRS, CDR2 YFSETQ.

V usage is TRBV6-5 and J usage is TRBJ1-5; no firm D call. Trimming removed 8 bases at V and 0 bases at J, with 14 bases between. The CDR3 runs to 15 residues. Germline V gives CDR1 MNHEY, CDR2 SVGAGI. CDR3: CASVAGSYSNQPQHF. Here the CDR3 DNA reads TGTGCCAGCGTGGCAGGATCCTATAGCAATCAGCCCCAGCATTTT.